Listed below are T cell receptor beta chains from one sample, sequenced in a study of PD-L1 blockade in urothelial cancer. Some clones are missing from TCRdb's copy, which holds only in-frame ones; the method was immunoSEQ multiplex PCR. Of fewer than 45,000 clones in the sample, just over 35% were seen once. The sample was tumor tissue, taken before atezolizumab (anti-PD-L1) treatment. Receptors originate from a man aged 55 to 70 with urothelial cancer. The conserved cysteine and the conserved F or W are not part of the CDR3 here.

v_call,j_call,cdr3_length,cdr3_aa
TRBV11-3,TRBJ1-4,13,ASSLRPGVGEKLF
TRBV9,TRBJ1-4,13,ASSVAGWPNEKLF
TRBV30,TRBJ2-7,11,AWKGTGYGKQY
TRBV18,TRBJ1-1,10,ASSPPGGQAF
TRBV19,TRBJ1-2,15,ASRSGPGQGNDYGYT
TRBV10-3,TRBJ1-1,12,AISETQGGTEAF
TRBV6-4,TRBJ2-5,13,ASIGVAGGGETQY
TRBV10-2,TRBJ2-1,13,ASSRPGQGGNEQF
TRBV5-1,TRBJ2-1,13,ASSLAPYNYNEQF
TRBV6-8,TRBJ2-7,13,ASSYSFTASYEQY
TRBV19,TRBJ1-5,15,ASSMNRAAFSNQPQH
TRBV11-3,TRBJ1-5,13,ASSPDRSFCQPQH
TRBV6-8,TRBJ1-2,12,ASIGTGSNYGYT
TRBV6-8,TRBJ2-5,14,ASSLAGGNWVETQY
TRBV18,TRBJ1-1,12,ASSPDTGGTEAF
TRBV19,TRBJ1-2,12,ASSVPGQGPPRA